This TCR beta chain was recorded in a study of blood T cells in healthy people across ages. Each sample gave at least 7 million isolated PBMCs. The CDR3 contains 15 residues. Germline V gene lookup returns CDR1 SGHRS and CDR2 YFSETQ. The V end was cut by 0 bases, the J end by 3 bases, with 9 bases between. A second PCR, run for roughly 7 to 11 cycles, used a sample-barcoded 5' primer plus a J-beta primer mix. TCRdb redid the calling of the 5' RACE reads with MiXCR, one entry per CDR3 protein. The table includes fewer than 1,200,000 distinct CDR3 sequences, 20% to 25% detected once. These data were also reused for a study on T cells of mothers and their children.

V is TRBV5-1 and J is TRBJ2-2; D perhaps matches TRBD2 (5 bases). The sequence was obtained from a girl aged 2 to 10 in good health. The sample comprised blood. The CDR3 nucleotides read TGCGCCAGCAGCTTGGACGGCGGGCACACCGGGGAGCTGTTTTTT. Translated: CASSLDGGHTGELFF.